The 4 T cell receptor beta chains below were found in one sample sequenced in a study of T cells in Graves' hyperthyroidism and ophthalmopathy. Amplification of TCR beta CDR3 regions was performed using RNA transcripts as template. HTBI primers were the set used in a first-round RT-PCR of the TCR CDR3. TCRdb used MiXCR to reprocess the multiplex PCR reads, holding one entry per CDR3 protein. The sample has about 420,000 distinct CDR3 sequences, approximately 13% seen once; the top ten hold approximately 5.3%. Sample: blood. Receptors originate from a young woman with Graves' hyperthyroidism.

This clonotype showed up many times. The CDR3 DNA reads as TGTGCCAGCAGCTCTCCGGCCAGAACCTACGAGCAGTACTTC. Translating it yields CASSSPARTYEQYF. The chain employs TRBV11-2 and TRBJ2-7, with D uncertain. Between the trimmed V and J ends, which lost 4 bases and 2 bases, there was a span of 12 bases. Per germline, CDR1 SGHAT and CDR2 FQNNGV. This CDR3 is built from 14 residues.

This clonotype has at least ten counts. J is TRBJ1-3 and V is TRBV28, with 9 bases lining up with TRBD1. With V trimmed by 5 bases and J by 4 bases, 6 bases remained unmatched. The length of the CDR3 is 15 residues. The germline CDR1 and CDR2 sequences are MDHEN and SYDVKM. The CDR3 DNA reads TGTGCCAGCAGTACCCACAGGGGGCCCGGAAACACCATATATTTT. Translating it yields CASSTHRGPGNTIYF.

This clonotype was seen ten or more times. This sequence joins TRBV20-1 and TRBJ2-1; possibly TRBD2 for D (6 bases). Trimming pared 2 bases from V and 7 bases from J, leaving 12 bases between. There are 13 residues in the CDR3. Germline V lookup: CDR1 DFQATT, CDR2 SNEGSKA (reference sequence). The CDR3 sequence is CSARKGRENEQFF. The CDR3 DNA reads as TGCAGTGCTAGAAAGGGACGGGAGAATGAGCAGTTCTTC.

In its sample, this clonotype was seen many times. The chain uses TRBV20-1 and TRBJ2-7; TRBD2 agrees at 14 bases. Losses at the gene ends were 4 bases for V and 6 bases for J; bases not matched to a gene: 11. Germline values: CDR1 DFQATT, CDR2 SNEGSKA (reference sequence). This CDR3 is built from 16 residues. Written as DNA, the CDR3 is TGCAGTGCTAACGGATTTGGACTAGCGGGAGGAAGCGAGCAGTACTTC. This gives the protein CSANGFGLAGGSEQYF.